What follows describes a single T cell receptor beta chain. Its antigen is not identified. The record originates from a study of cytomegalovirus exposure and HLA in healthy donors. Study results and caveats: Upon later analysis, HLA-associated TCR beta chains proved more clonally expanded than other, equally common chains. Presence/absence analyses treated sequencing depth as roughly uniform across donors.

With V trimmed by 5 bases and J by 3 bases, 2 bases remained unmatched. This CDR3 region has 13 residues. Germline V CDR1 and CDR2: SSHAT, FNYEAQ (reference sequence). 13 Jbeta primers and 60 Vbeta primers were used for the PCR. Measured with immunoSEQ multiplex PCR; TCRdb has only the in-frame clones, and not every one. The table records about 140,000 clones, around 76% of them present only once. Sequenced material: PBMCs. J is TRBJ2-3 and V is TRBV7-7, with 7 bases aligning to TRBD2. The receptor was isolated from a man aged 18 to 30 in good health and CMV-seronegative. The CDR3: CASSRGDTDTQYF. The CDR3 DNA sequence: TGTGCCAGCAGCCGGGGGGATACAGATACGCAGTATTTT.